Listed below are T cell receptor beta chains from one sample, sequenced in a study of blood T cell repertoires in COVID-19. Only in-frame clones appear in the TCRdb table, and some are missing; sequencing was by immunoSEQ multiplex PCR. The profile shows roughly 200,000 clones, 70% to 80% of them singletons. Input material: peripheral blood. Receptor source: a woman between 40 and 55 years old with COVID-19, enrolled during active disease. The CDR3 runs from the conserved cysteine through the conserved F or W. Fields, in order: clone size, D gene, V gene, J gene, CDR3 DNA, CDR3 protein. The D gene is left open where the match is weak. Not every row has a clone size; where given, it reads once, few, many or a size class.

-	-	TRBV10-3	TRBJ2-1	TGTGCCATCAGTGAGCCGGGAAGCCCCTCCAATGAGCAGTTCTTC	CAISEPGSPSNEQFF
-	TRBD1	TRBV6-2/TRBV6-3	TRBJ1-3	TGTGCCAGCAGTGACCGCAGGGGGCTTGGAAACACCATATATTTT	CASSDRRGLGNTIYF
-	-	TRBV5-4	TRBJ2-7	TGTGCCAGCAGCTTCAACGGAGACCTGGAGCAGTACTTC	CASSFNGDLEQYF
-	TRBD2	TRBV25-1	TRBJ2-3	TGTGCCAGCAGTGGGGACTTCGGACTAGCGGGAGAACATACGCAGTATTTT	CASSGDFGLAGEHTQYF
-	TRBD2	TRBV10-1	TRBJ2-4	TGCGCCAGCAGGCCTACTAGCGGGGGTGACATTCAGTACTTC	CASRPTSGGDIQYF
-	-	TRBV27	TRBJ1-4	TGTGCCAGCAGCTTCGACAGTGAAAAACTGTTTTTT	CASSFDSEKLFF
-	-	TRBV25-1	TRBJ2-4	TGTGCCAGCAGTGAAGGAGGTGGGCGGGGAAACATTCAGTACTTC	CASSEGGGRGNIQYF
few	-	TRBV4-2	TRBJ2-2	TGTGCCAGCAGCCAGCGGGTCCTATCGTCCGGGGAGCTGTTTTTT	CASSQRVLSSGELFF
-	TRBD2	TRBV10-1	TRBJ2-3	TGCGCCAGCAGTGAAGGGCTTAGCGGGAGCACAGATACGCAGTATTTT	CASSEGLSGSTDTQYF
-	TRBD1	TRBV3-1/TRBV3-2	TRBJ1-3	TGTGCCAGCAGCCCCCCACAGGGGGCAGGGGGAAACACCATATATTTT	CASSPPQGAGGNTIYF
-	-	TRBV7-8	TRBJ2-3	TGTGCCAGCAGCCGGGACTCGGGAGATACGCAGTATTTT	CASSRDSGDTQYF
-	-	TRBV10-3	TRBJ2-3	TGTGCCATCAGCCCCTGGGAGGAACGCACAGATACGCAGTATTTT	CAISPWEERTDTQYF
-	TRBD1	TRBV18	TRBJ2-1	TGTGCCAGCTCACCGGGACAGTTGATGGAGCAGTTCTTC	CASSPGQLMEQFF
-	TRBD1	TRBV5-6	TRBJ2-5	TGTGCCAGCAGCTTTAAGGGACAGGGCCTCCAAGAGACCCAGTACTTC	CASSFKGQGLQETQYF
-	TRBD2	TRBV7-3	TRBJ2-2	TGTGCCAGCAGCTTTGCTAGCGGTCACACCGGGGAGCTGTTTTTT	CASSFASGHTGELFF
-	-	TRBV29-1	TRBJ2-4	TGCAGCGCCTCATCCGAAATGGAGGAAAACATTCAGTACTTC	CSASSEMEENIQYF
-	-	TRBV7-8	TRBJ1-1	TGTGCCAGCAGCTTACTTGGAGGGAACGAAGCTTTCTTT	CASSLLGGNEAFF
few	TRBD2	TRBV7-8	TRBJ2-7	TGTGCCAGCAGCCTCGGGACTAGCGGTTCCTACGAGCAGTACTTC	CASSLGTSGSYEQYF
once	-	TRBV7-3	TRBJ1-1	TGTGCCAGCAGCGTGACGTCACTAAACACTGAAGCTTTCTTT	CASSVTSLNTEAFF
-	TRBD1	TRBV6-5	TRBJ1-4	TGTGCCAGTACGGGACAGGTGGTCCCTAATGAAAAACTGTTTTTT	CASTGQVVPNEKLFF
-	TRBD2	TRBV5-4	TRBJ2-5	TGTGCCAGCAGCTTTAGCGGGAGTGAGACCCAGTACTTC	CASSFSGSETQYF
few	-	TRBV19	TRBJ1-3	TGTGCCAGTAGTATAGCGGGTTACGGAAACACCATATATTTT	CASSIAGYGNTIYF
-	-	TRBV27	TRBJ1-1	TGTGCCAGCAGTTTCCAGGGTGGAGTCGTCACTGAAGCTTTCTTT	CASSFQGGVVTEAFF
-	-	TRBV2	TRBJ2-3	TGTGCCAGCAGTGGAAGGTGGGGGGGCGGGACAGATACGCAGTATTTT	CASSGRWGGGTDTQYF
-	TRBD1	TRBV5-1	TRBJ2-1	TGCGCCAGCAGCTGGACAACAGGGGGCCGGGCCTACAATGAGCAGTTCTTC	CASSWTTGGRAYNEQFF
-	TRBD2	TRBV11-2	TRBJ2-5	TGTGCCAGCAGCCCCGGGCGGGGAGGGAAGGGGACCCAGTACTTC	CASSPGRGGKGTQYF
-	-	TRBV4-2	TRBJ2-7	TGTGCCAGCAGCCAAGAACCCCCGCGGCCTTACGAGCAGTACTTC	CASSQEPPRPYEQYF
-	-	TRBV19	TRBJ1-5	TGTGCCAGTAGGGATGGACAGCTAGCCAATCAGCCCCAGCATTTT	CASRDGQLANQPQHF
few	-	TRBV12-3/TRBV12-4	TRBJ1-2	TGTGCCAGCAGTTTTGGGGCTTATGGCTACACCTTC	CASSFGAYGYTF
-	-	TRBV24-1	TRBJ2-3	TGTGCCACTTATCAAGGGGATAGGCAGTATTTT	CATYQGDRQYF
-	TRBD1	TRBV5-1	TRBJ1-2	TGCGCCAGCAGCACAGGACAGGGGCAACCTTCGATCTATGGCTACACCTTC	CASSTGQGQPSIYGYTF
-	TRBD1	TRBV12-3/TRBV12-4	TRBJ1-4	TGTGCCAGCAGGAGGGACAGCGGGGGAAAACTGTTTTTT	CASRRDSGGKLFF
-	-	TRBV6-1	TRBJ1-1	TGTGCCAGCAGTGAACAGGCGAGAACTGAAGCTTTCTTT	CASSEQARTEAFF
-	-	TRBV9	TRBJ2-3	TGTGCCAGCAGCGTAGGAGGGCGAGTGGTCACAGATACGCAGTATTTT	CASSVGGRVVTDTQYF
-	-	TRBV7-9	TRBJ1-5	TGTGCCAGCAGCCCCGGAGGTGGTCAGCCCCAGCATTTT	CASSPGGGQPQHF
-	TRBD1	TRBV2	TRBJ1-1	TGTGCCAGGAACCGGGACAGAGGCGTCAGTGGCACTGAAGCTTTCTTT	CARNRDRGVSGTEAFF
-	TRBD1	TRBV19	TRBJ1-1	TGTGCCAGTAGAAATCAGGGGGCGGAAACTGAAGCTTTCTTT	CASRNQGAETEAFF
-	-	TRBV27	TRBJ1-5	TGTGCCAGCAGCCCCGAACGGGCCCAGGGTTTCCAGCCCCAGCATTTT	CASSPERAQGFQPQHF
-	TRBD2	TRBV4-2	TRBJ2-5	TGTGCCAGCAGCCAAGGGACTAGCGGGGCTGGGGAGACCCAGTACTTC	CASSQGTSGAGETQYF
-	TRBD1	TRBV7-2	TRBJ1-3	TGTGCCAGCAGCTTGGGACAGGGGGCTAGCACCATATATTTT	CASSLGQGASTIYF
-	-	TRBV10-3	TRBJ1-4	TGTGCCATTCGGACAGATCCTTATGAAAAACTGTTTTTT	CAIRTDPYEKLFF
-	TRBD2	TRBV20-1	TRBJ2-7	TGCAGTGCTAGTTCGGGAGGGGACCGCGAGCAGTACTTC	CSASSGGDREQYF
once	TRBD1	TRBV30	TRBJ2-4	TGTGCCTGGAGTGTACAGGGGGGAACTTTAGCCAAAAACATTCAGTACTTC	CAWSVQGGTLAKNIQYF
once	TRBD1	TRBV5-4	TRBJ2-5	TGTGCCAGCAGTTCGGACAGGGGAGAGACCCAGTACTTC	CASSSDRGETQYF
-	-	TRBV19	TRBJ1-5	TGTGCCAGTAGTTCCTATTATAGCAATCAGCCCCAGCATTTT	CASSSYYSNQPQHF
-	-	TRBV11-3	TRBJ2-3	TGTGCCAGCAGCTTAGACGCCGGAGGCACAGATACGCAGTATTTT	CASSLDAGGTDTQYF
-	TRBD2	TRBV27	TRBJ2-1	TGTGCCAGCAGGCGGGGGGGGCCTTACAATGAGCAGTTCTTC	CASRRGGPYNEQFF
-	-	TRBV2	TRBJ1-4	TGTGCCAGCAGTTCGGACAGTAAGGAAAAACTGTTTTTT	CASSSDSKEKLFF
-	TRBD1	TRBV19	TRBJ2-7	TGTGCCAGTACCGCTCGGGCACAGGGGGTTTCCTCCTACGAGCAGTACTTC	CASTARAQGVSSYEQYF
-	TRBD2	TRBV25-1	TRBJ2-3	TGTGACGCGACTAGCTGCACAGATACGCAGTATTTT	CDATSCTDTQYF
few	-	TRBV7-9	TRBJ2-3	TGTGCCAGCAGCTCCCAGGGTCCTAGCACAGATACGCAGTATTTT	CASSSQGPSTDTQYF
-	TRBD1	TRBV6-2/TRBV6-3	TRBJ2-5	TGTGCCAGCAGTTACGGAGGATTGACAGGGCTAAGCGAGACCCAGTACTTC	CASSYGGLTGLSETQYF
many	TRBD1	TRBV10-3	TRBJ1-4	TGTGCCATCAGTGACTTTGACAGGGGACAGGAAAAACTGTTTTTT	CAISDFDRGQEKLFF
-	TRBD2	TRBV7-3	TRBJ2-5	TGTGCCAGCAGCCCCTCAGCGGGGGCGGGAGAGACCCAGTACTTC	CASSPSAGAGETQYF
-	-	TRBV19	TRBJ2-5	TGTGCCAGTAGTATGGGGGGGCCCCAAGAGACCCAGTACTTC	CASSMGGPQETQYF
-	-	TRBV6-5	TRBJ1-2	TGTGCCACCTCCAGGGGAGCGATCAACTATGGCTACACCTTC	CATSRGAINYGYTF
-	-	TRBV4-1	TRBJ2-7	TGCGCCAGCAGCCAACCAGGGGTCGAGCAGTACTTC	CASSQPGVEQYF
-	TRBD2	TRBV6-6	TRBJ2-5	TGTGCCAGCAGGACTAGCGGGGGGGCGAAAGAGACCCAGTACTTC	CASRTSGGAKETQYF
-	-	TRBV7-2	TRBJ1-3	TGTGCCAGCAGCGCGCCCTACAGGGATCGGGGAAACACCATATATTTT	CASSAPYRDRGNTIYF